A single sample is the source of the 8 T cell receptor beta chains below, sequenced in a study of blood T cell repertoires in COVID-19 (dated by TCRdb to about 2020). Receptors were amplified or captured by the immunoSEQ multiplex PCR assay. In TCRdb, the immuneACCESS table is reduced to in-frame sequences with V and J assigned. These tables do not hold every clone; where another copy was compared, an unresolved V gene accounts for under half, and the others remain unexplained. A total of roughly 38,000 clones appear in this sample, roughly 89% of them only once. The top ten hold under 30% of the sample. Sequenced material: peripheral blood. These receptors originate from a man aged 55 to 70 with active or convalescent COVID-19.

DNA of the CDR3: TGCGCCAGCAGCCATGGACAGGGGTACGAGCAGTACTTC. Protein: CASSHGQGYEQYF. The chain employs TRBV5-1 and TRBJ2-7; 9 nucleotides match TRBD1. The CDR3 is made up of 13 amino acids. From germline, CDR1 is SGHRS and CDR2 YFSETQ. V shed 4 bases, J shed 4 bases, and the junction held 3 bases outside the gene matches.

The chain recombines TRBV28 with TRBJ1-5; a weak D match, TRBD1 (5 bases). With 7 bases removed from V and 0 bases from J, the gap between germline ends came to 19 bases. The V gene's germline CDR1 is MDHEN and CDR2 SYDVKM. The CDR3 spans 17 residues. CDR3 sequence reads: CASTRSKGTYSNQPQHF. The CDR3 bases are TGTGCCAGCACTCGGTCAAAGGGGACTTATAGCAATCAGCCCCAGCATTTT.

The rearrangement uses TRBV24-1 and TRBJ2-1, with 8 positions matching TRBD2. There are 14 residues in the CDR3. Germline loops: CDR1 KGHDR, CDR2 SFDVKD. With 5 bases clipped from V and 3 bases from J, the junction kept 2 bases outside the gene matches. This CDR3 reads CATSGSGVYNEQFF. Written as DNA, the CDR3 is TGTGCCACCAGTGGTAGCGGGGTCTACAATGAGCAGTTCTTC.

The count of this clone is one. The rearrangement links TRBV30 to TRBJ2-6; 9 bases fit TRBD1. Trimming cost V 0 bases and J 2 bases; bases outside gene matches: 14. Per the germline V gene, CDR1 is GTSNPN and CDR2 is SVGIG (reference sequence). The CDR3 spans 20 residues. The CDR3 nucleotides are TGTGCCTGGAGTGTACAGGGGGCGGTGGCTTATGGTCCTGGGGCCAACGTCCTGACTTTC. As protein: CAWSVQGAVAYGPGANVLTF.

V usage is TRBV7-2 and J usage is TRBJ1-3; 8 nucleotides match TRBD1. This CDR3 comprises 17 residues. V lost 2 bases and J lost 2; bases outside the gene matches: 8. The germline V gene has CDR1 SGHTA and CDR2 FQGNSA. Written as DNA, the CDR3 is TGTGCCAGCAGCTTAAGGTCAGGGGGCGCGACTGGAAACACCATATATTTT. It translates to CASSLRSGGATGNTIYF.

The chain couples TRBV7-9 to TRBJ2-3, with D maybe TRBD2 (5 bases). Trimming left V 5 bases short and J 0 bases short, with 9 bases between. The CDR3 totals 14 residues. In germline, CDR1 is SEHNR, CDR2 FQNEAQ (reference sequence). This chain's CDR3 is CASSGSGSTDTQYF. In DNA, the CDR3 is TGTGCCAGCAGCGGGAGCGGAAGCACAGATACGCAGTATTTT.

The genes are TRBV7-8 and TRBJ2-3; 10 nucleotides match TRBD2. The CDR3 extends over 15 amino acids. Germline lookup yields CDR1 SGHVS and CDR2 FQNEAQ. After removal of 4 bases from V and 4 bases from J, the junction contained 5 bases not matched to a gene. CDR3: CASSSSGSLADTQYF. In DNA, the CDR3 is TGTGCCAGCAGCTCTAGCGGGAGTCTCGCAGATACGCAGTATTTT.

This rearrangement joins TRBV5-5 to TRBJ2-4; 7 positions match TRBD1. J gave up 8 bases and V 4 bases, and 6 bases lay outside the gene matches. CDR3 length: 13 residues. CDR1 and CDR2 (germline): SGHKS, YYEKEE (reference sequence). DNA for the CDR3: TGTGCCAGCAGCAGTACAGGGGTGGACATTCAGTACTTC. It translates to CASSSTGVDIQYF.